The next 5 T cell receptor beta chains were all read from a single sample in a study of T cell repertoires in cytomegalovirus infection. Their cognate antigens are unknown. MiXCR, applied by TCRdb to the reads, yields one record per CDR3 protein. The data show roughly 920,000 distinct CDR3 sequences, around 30% seen once. The material sequenced was cultured CD8+ T cells from PBMCs, taken from culture after CMV antigen stimulation. The source of these receptors is a human donor in good health (CMV status not recorded). Some clones in this sample may be carry-over from other donors' samples.

The chain recombines TRBV6-5 with TRBJ2-2, with 9 bases that match TRBD2. After removal of 0 bases from V and 5 bases from J, the junction contained 4 bases not matched to a gene. The CDR3 has 16 amino acids. The V gene's germline CDR1 is MNHEY and CDR2 SVGAGI. The CDR3, as DNA: TGTGCCAGCAGTTACTCCTTAGCGGGGGCTACCGGGGAGCTGTTTTTT. This encodes CASSYSLAGATGELFF.

This clonotype was detected many times. The J gene is TRBJ2-6, the V gene TRBV7-2; D possibly matches TRBD1 or TRBD2 (5 bases each). Trimming left V 6 bases short and J 2 bases short, with 11 bases between. This CDR3 region has 15 residues. Per the germline V gene, CDR1 is SGHTA and CDR2 is FQGNSA. The DNA for the CDR3 is TGTGCCAGCAGACTTCAGGGAGCTGGGGCCAACGTCCTGACTTTC. Residues: CASRLQGAGANVLTF.

In the case of this clonotype: A read error is possible here, since a much larger clone lies one base away. The V gene is TRBV7-2, the J gene TRBJ1-5, with D unclear. Germline V CDR1 and CDR2: SGHTA, FQGNSA. The CDR3 length is 17 residues. The CDR3 spells CVSSLASAIPPHQPQHF. CDR3 sequence (DNA): TGTGTCAGCAGCTTAGCCTCGGCTATCCCGCCCCATCAGCCCCAGCATTTT.

The chain links TRBV6-6 to TRBJ2-2; 7 positions agree with TRBD1. Germline CDR1 MNHNY, CDR2 SVGAGI (reference sequence). J lost 3 bases, V lost 5 bases, and 9 bases had no gene match. The length of the CDR3 is 16 residues. The CDR3 nucleotides read TGTGCCAGCAGTCCCATCACAGGGGCCGACACCGGGGAGCTGTTTTTT. Protein product: CASSPITGADTGELFF.

The chain employs TRBV6-2 or TRBV6-3 and TRBJ1-5; D remains ambiguous. The V end was cut by 0 bases, the J end by 0 bases, with 9 bases between. This CDR3 is 16 amino acids long. Germline values: CDR1 MNHEY, CDR2 SVGEGT. This chain's CDR3 is CASSYSLWISNQPQHF. The CDR3, as DNA: TGTGCCAGCAGTTACTCGTTGTGGATTAGCAATCAGCCCCAGCATTTT.